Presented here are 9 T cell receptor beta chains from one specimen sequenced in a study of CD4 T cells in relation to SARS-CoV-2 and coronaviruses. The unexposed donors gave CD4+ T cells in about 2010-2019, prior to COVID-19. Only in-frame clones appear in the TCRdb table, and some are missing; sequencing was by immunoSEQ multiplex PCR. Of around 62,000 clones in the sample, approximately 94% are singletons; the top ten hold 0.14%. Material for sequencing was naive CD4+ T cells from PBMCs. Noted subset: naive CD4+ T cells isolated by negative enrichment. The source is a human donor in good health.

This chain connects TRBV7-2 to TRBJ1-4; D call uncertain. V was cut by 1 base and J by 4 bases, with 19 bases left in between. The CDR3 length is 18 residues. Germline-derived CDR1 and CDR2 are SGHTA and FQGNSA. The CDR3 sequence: CASSLDGRRLFGNEKLFF. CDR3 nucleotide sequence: TGTGCCAGCAGCTTAGATGGCAGGAGACTTTTTGGTAATGAAAAACTGTTTTTT.

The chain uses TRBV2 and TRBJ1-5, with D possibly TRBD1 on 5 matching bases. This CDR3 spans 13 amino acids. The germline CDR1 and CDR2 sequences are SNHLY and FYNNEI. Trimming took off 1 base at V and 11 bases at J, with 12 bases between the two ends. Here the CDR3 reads CASSEGGRRAQHF. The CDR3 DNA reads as TGTGCCAGCAGTGAAGGGGGGAGGCGGGCCCAGCATTTT.

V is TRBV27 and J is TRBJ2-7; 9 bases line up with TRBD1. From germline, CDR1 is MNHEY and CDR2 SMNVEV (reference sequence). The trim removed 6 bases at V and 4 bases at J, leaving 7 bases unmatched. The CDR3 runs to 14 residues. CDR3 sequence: CASRSDRGFYEQYF. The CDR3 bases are TGTGCCAGCAGGTCCGACAGGGGGTTTTACGAGCAGTACTTC.

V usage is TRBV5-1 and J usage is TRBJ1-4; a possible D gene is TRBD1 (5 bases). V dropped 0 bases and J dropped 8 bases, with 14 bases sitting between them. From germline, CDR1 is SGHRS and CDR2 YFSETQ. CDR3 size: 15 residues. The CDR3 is CASSLGTPGREKLFF. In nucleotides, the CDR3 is TGCGCCAGCAGCTTGGGGACACCGGGAAGAGAAAAACTGTTTTTT.

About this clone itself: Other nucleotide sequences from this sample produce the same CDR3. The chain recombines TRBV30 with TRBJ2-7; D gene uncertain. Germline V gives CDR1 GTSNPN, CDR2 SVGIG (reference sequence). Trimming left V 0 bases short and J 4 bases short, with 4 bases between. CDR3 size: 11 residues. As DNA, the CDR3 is TGTGCCTGGAGTGTACAATACGAGCAGTACTTC. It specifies CAWSVQYEQYF.

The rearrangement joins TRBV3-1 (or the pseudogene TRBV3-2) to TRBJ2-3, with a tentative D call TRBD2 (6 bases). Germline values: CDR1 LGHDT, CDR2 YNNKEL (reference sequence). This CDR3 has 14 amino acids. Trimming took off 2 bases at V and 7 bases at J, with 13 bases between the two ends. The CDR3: CASSQSGVSHTQYF. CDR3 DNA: TGTGCCAGCAGCCAATCGGGAGTGTCTCATACGCAGTATTTT.

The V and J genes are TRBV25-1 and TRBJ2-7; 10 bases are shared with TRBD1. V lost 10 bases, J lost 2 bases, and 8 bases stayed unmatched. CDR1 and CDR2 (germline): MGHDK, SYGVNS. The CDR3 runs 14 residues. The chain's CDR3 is CATAQDRGAYEQYF. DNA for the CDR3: TGTGCCACCGCCCAGGACAGGGGGGCCTACGAGCAGTACTTC.

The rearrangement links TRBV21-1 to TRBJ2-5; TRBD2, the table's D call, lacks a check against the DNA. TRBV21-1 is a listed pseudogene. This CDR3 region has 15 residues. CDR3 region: CASVLGLAGEETQYF. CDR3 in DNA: TGTGCCAGTGTCCTCGGACTAGCGGGAGAAGAGACCCAGTACTTC.

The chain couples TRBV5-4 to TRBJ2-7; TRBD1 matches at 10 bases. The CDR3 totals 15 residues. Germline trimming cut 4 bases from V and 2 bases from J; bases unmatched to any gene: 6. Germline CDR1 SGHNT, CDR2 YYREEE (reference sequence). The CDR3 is CASSTVGTGAYEQYF. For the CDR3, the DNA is TGTGCCAGCAGCACGGTGGGGACAGGGGCCTACGAGCAGTACTTC. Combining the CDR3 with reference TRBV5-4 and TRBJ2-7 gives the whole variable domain ETGVTQSPTHLIKTRGQQVTLRCSSQSGHNTVSWYQQALGQGPQFIFQYYREEENGRGNFPPRFSGLQFPNYSSELNVNALELDDSALYLCASSTVGTGAYEQYFGPGTRLTVT.